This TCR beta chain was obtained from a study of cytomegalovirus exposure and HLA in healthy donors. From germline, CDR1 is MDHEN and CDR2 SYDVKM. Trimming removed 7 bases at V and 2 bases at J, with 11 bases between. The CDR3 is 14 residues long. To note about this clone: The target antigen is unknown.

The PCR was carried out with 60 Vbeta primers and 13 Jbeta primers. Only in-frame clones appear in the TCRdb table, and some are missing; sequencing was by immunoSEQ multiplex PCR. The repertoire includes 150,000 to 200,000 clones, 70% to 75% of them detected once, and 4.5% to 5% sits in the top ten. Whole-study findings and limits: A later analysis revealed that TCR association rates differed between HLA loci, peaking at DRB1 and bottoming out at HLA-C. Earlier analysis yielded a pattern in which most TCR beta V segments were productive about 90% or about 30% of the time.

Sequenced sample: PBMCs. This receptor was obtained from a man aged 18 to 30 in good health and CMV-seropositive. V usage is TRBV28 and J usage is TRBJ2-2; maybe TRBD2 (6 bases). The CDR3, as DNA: TGTGCCAGCACCGGGACTTTTAACACCGGGGAGCTGTTTTTT. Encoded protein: CASTGTFNTGELFF.